Following are 9 T cell receptor beta chains from one sample sequenced in a study of vaccination and CD4 T cells after COVID-19. The treatment here: approximately nine-day PBMC culture with coronavirus spike peptide pools or control peptides (ViraFEST assay). With the Oncomine TCR Beta short-read assay, DNA from cultured CD4+ T cells was sequenced. TCRdb analysed the PCR reads with MiXCR anew, one entry per CDR3 protein. The repertoire holds about 18,000 distinct CDR3 sequences, just under 45% seen once, with approximately 6.6% in the top ten. Their antigens remain unidentified. The source was CD4+ T cells from blood, cultured in vitro, collected after SARS-CoV-2 vaccination. These receptors all come from a human donor who had recovered from COVID-19.

V is TRBV5-3 and J is TRBJ2-5, with D unresolved. Being an ORF, TRBV5-3 has a function that is uncertain. The CDR3 sequence is 11 residues long. Trimming removed 3 bases at V and 8 bases at J, with 8 bases between. The CDR3 nucleotides read TGTGCCAGAAGCTCACCTCCAACCCAGTACTTC. Translation gives CARSSPPTQYF.

There are a few counts of this clonotype. This chain uses TRBV20-1 with TRBJ2-1; 7 bases line up with TRBD1. Germline lookup yields CDR1 DFQATT and CDR2 SNEGSKA (reference sequence). This CDR3 comprises 15 residues. The V and J ends lost 3 bases and 0 bases, in that order; junction bases with no gene match: 5. CDR3 DNA: TGCAGTGCTAGTAGGGACAGACGCTCCTACAATGAGCAGTTCTTC. Translation gives CSASRDRRSYNEQFF.

The chain recombines TRBV5-4 with TRBJ1-1; D is unresolved. Germline loops: CDR1 SGHNT, CDR2 YYREEE (reference sequence). Deletions cut 0 bases from V and 0 bases from J, with 9 bases between. This CDR3 is 15 amino acids long. CDR3 bases: TGTGCCAGCAGCTTGGAGGCACAGCTGAACACTGAAGCTTTCTTT. This sequence encodes CASSLEAQLNTEAFF.

This clonotype appeared a few times. The chain carries TRBV20-1 and TRBJ1-1; no clear D. Germline V gives CDR1 DFQATT, CDR2 SNEGSKA (reference sequence). The V and J ends lost 0 bases and 2 bases respectively, with 1 base between them. The CDR3 sequence is 11 residues long. DNA for the CDR3: TGCAGTGCTAGAGATAACACTGAAGCTTTCTTT. The encoded protein is CSARDNTEAFF.

The V and J genes are TRBV6-2 or TRBV6-3 and TRBJ1-1; 9 bases are shared with TRBD1. CDR1 MNHEY and CDR2 SVGEGT come from the germline V gene. This CDR3 comprises 13 residues. Unmatched junction bases numbered 6, after V lost 6 bases and J lost 7 bases. The CDR3 loop is CASSRTGEIEAFF. The CDR3 DNA sequence: TGTGCCAGCAGCCGGACAGGGGAAATTGAAGCTTTCTTT.

V usage is TRBV2 and J usage is TRBJ2-7; D is undetermined. CDR1 and CDR2 (germline): SNHLY, FYNNEI. The V end was cut by 6 bases, the J end by 2 bases, with 8 bases between. This CDR3 has 12 amino acids. CDR3 region: CASSPQAYEQYF. CDR3 in DNA: TGTGCCAGCAGCCCCCAGGCCTACGAGCAGTACTTC.

The CDR3 loop reads CASSLAGLADNEQFF. DNA for the CDR3: TGTGCCAGCAGCTTAGCGGGACTAGCGGACAATGAGCAGTTCTTC. The gene calls are TRBV7-2 and TRBJ2-1; TRBD2 agrees at 11 bases. Trimming cost V 0 bases and J 5 bases; bases outside gene matches: 0. The length of the CDR3 is 15 residues. The germline V gene has CDR1 SGHTA and CDR2 FQGNSA. Full variable domain (missing parts from reference TRBV7-2 and TRBJ2-1): GAGVSQSPSNKVTEKGKDVELRCDPISGHTALYWYRQSLGQGLEFLIYFQGNSAPDKSGLPSDRFSAERTGGSVSTLTIQRTQQEDSAVYLCASSLAGLADNEQFFGPGTRLTVL.

This sequence joins TRBV6-2 or TRBV6-3 and TRBJ1-6; TRBD1 is a possible D gene (6 bases). Germline CDR1 and CDR2: MNHEY and SVGEGT. The CDR3 length is 14 residues. Deletions cut 5 bases from V and 7 bases from J, with 12 bases between. The CDR3 sequence: CASSNTGQNSPLHF. In nucleotides, the CDR3 is TGTGCCAGCAGTAACACGGGACAAAATTCACCCCTCCACTTT.

The chain joins TRBV6-5 to TRBJ1-6; 9 nucleotides match TRBD1. The CDR3 runs to 15 residues. J lost 10 bases, V lost 2 bases, and 6 bases had no gene match. CDR1 and CDR2 (germline): MNHEY, SVGAGI. CDR3 region: CASSYAGQGGSPLHF. The CDR3 DNA reads as TGTGCCAGCAGTTACGCGGGACAGGGTGGATCACCCCTCCACTTT.